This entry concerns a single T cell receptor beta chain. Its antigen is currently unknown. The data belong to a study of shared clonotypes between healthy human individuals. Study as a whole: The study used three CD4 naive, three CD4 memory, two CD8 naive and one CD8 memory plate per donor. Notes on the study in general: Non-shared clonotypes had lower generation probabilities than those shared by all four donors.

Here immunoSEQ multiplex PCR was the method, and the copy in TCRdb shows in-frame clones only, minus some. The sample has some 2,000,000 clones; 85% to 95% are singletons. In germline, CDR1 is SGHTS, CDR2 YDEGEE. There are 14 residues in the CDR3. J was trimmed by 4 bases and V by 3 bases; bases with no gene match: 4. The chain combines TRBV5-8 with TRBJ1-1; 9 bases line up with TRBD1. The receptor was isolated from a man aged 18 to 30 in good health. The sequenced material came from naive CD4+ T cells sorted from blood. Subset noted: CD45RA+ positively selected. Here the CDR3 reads CASSYRGRGTEAFF. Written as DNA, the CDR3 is TGTGCCAGCAGCTACAGGGGGCGCGGCACTGAAGCTTTCTTT.